This is a list of T cell receptor beta chains from one sample in a study of blood T cell repertoires in COVID-19. Sequencing used immunoSEQ multiplex PCR; TCRdb keeps in-frame clones, though not all of them. The sample has some 460,000 clones; around 90% are singletons. Sequencing input: PBMCs or T cells enriched from blood (not recorded which). The receptors were gathered from a woman under 30 who had recovered from COVID-19. Each CDR3 is given with its conserved first and last residue.

TRBJ2-7	TRBV2	CASRGRLAPYEQYF
TRBJ1-2	TRBV7-2	CASSLASTGIYGYTF
TRBJ2-5	TRBV2	CASRIGGAQETQYF
TRBJ1-5	TRBV7-2	CASSLRDSLNQPQHF
TRBJ1-2	TRBV29-1	CSVRDSPNYGYTF
TRBJ1-2	TRBV14	CASSQDLFHGYTF
TRBJ1-1	TRBV28	CASRWTGGTFF
TRBJ2-1	TRBV7-9	CASLDSGGYNEQFF
TRBJ1-5	TRBV5-1	CASSLKTALSTSNQPQHF
TRBJ2-5	TRBV29-1	CSVDKTAQETQYF
TRBJ2-5	TRBV3-1/TRBV3-2	CASSPRLAGVTGRETQYF
TRBJ2-3	TRBV5-6	CASSLPSGHTDTQYF
TRBJ2-5	TRBV5-4	CASSLNRAGGGETQYF
TRBJ1-4	TRBV29-1	CSVGEGSEKLFF
TRBJ2-3	TRBV20-1	CSAEGTDTQYF
TRBJ1-5	TRBV2	CASSLTGGSNQPQHF
TRBJ2-1	TRBV7-9	CASAGGGSYNEQFF
TRBJ1-3	TRBV9	CASSKRGSGNTIYF
TRBJ1-6	TRBV7-2	CASSLGTGRPPLHF
TRBJ2-7	TRBV6-5	CASMSDRVSYEQYF
TRBJ2-7	TRBV28	CASGAYASYEQYF
TRBJ2-7	TRBV6-6	CASSYGDQQPSYEQYF
TRBJ1-2	TRBV3-1/TRBV3-2	CASSLAGVGYTF
TRBJ1-2	TRBV7-9	CASSPPSGTTNYGYTF
TRBJ2-7	TRBV27	CASSQSGGVSYEQYF
TRBJ1-2	TRBV19	CASRALTPAYGYTF
TRBJ2-5	TRBV2	CASSEIRKSSRETQYF
TRBJ1-4	TRBV6-5	CASRRSTGLAEKLFF
TRBJ1-6	TRBV3-1/TRBV3-2	CASSQGGTGGSPLHF
TRBJ2-7	TRBV5-1	CASATGGPTYEQYF
TRBJ2-3	TRBV5-8	CASSLIKGADTQYF
TRBJ2-3	TRBV4-2	CASSPTGGVVTDTQYF
TRBJ2-3	TRBV5-1	CASSPGGVGDTQYF
TRBJ1-4	TRBV14	CASSQATAGAKLFF
TRBJ1-2	TRBV2	CASRRTGPIGDYTF
TRBJ1-1	TRBV27	CASSTFGQMNTEAFF
TRBJ2-7	TRBV28	CASSLEGTGNEQYF
TRBJ1-5	TRBV5-8	CASSLGRSGGSRQPQHF
TRBJ1-4	TRBV11-2	CASSFEGQGREKLFF
TRBJ2-1	TRBV30	CAWTATGTDNEQFF
TRBJ2-7	TRBV2	CASSAPAGSYEQYF
TRBJ2-5	TRBV11-1	CASSWGETETQYF
TRBJ2-2	TRBV12-5	CASGPDRGVRNTGELFF
TRBJ2-3	TRBV4-1	CASSHPTGLNF
TRBJ2-5	TRBV9	CASSVNPGGPGLTETQYF
TRBJ2-1	TRBV28	CASIEGGGYNEQFF
TRBJ1-1	TRBV12-3/TRBV12-4	CASSPMTDTEAFF
TRBJ2-1	TRBV6-4	CASSSGGANEQFF